The source of this T cell receptor (beta chain) is a study of blood T cell repertoires in COVID-19. The table came from immunoSEQ multiplex PCR; TCRdb's copy has only in-frame clones and leaves some out. The profile shows roughly 250,000 clones, more than 70% of them singletons. With V trimmed by 2 bases and J by 8 bases, 1 base remained unmatched. Per the germline V gene, CDR1 is SNHLY and CDR2 is FYNNEI. The CDR3 totals 13 residues. This TCR was recovered from a woman in her fifties or sixties with acute or convalescent COVID-19. The chain couples TRBV2 to TRBJ2-1; TRBD2 matches at 9 bases. Material for sequencing was peripheral blood. CDR3 bases: TGTGCCAGCAGTGAATTAGCGGGAGATGAGCAGTTCTTC. Residues: CASSELAGDEQFF. The full variable domain, its missing parts supplied by reference TRBV2 and TRBJ2-1, is EPEVTQTPSHQVTQMGQEVILRCVPISNHLYFYWYRQILGQKVEFLVSFYNNEISEKSEIFDDQFSVERPDGSNFTLKIRSTKLEDSAMYFCASSELAGDEQFFGPGTRLTVL.